This entry is about one T cell receptor (beta chain). Antigen: not known. The data originate from a study of CD8+CD57+ T cells in acquired aplastic anemia. Study summary: When averaged, DNA from sorted CD4+ and CD8+ cells came to approximately 3 ug.

The V and J ends lost 3 bases and 10 bases respectively, with 16 bases between them. CDR3 size: 13 residues. The V gene's germline CDR1 is SGHRS and CDR2 YFSETQ. Whole-study findings and limits: Any difference that existed in CD8+ Simpson's diversity between patients and controls was not significant.

Both TCR beta VDJ combination and CDR3 sequence profiling were carried out. Genomic DNA was the template for this profiling. TCRdb re-called the reads with MiXCR, one entry per CDR3 protein. The top ten clones hold 3.5% to 4.5% of a sample with about 420,000 distinct CDR3 sequences, 55% to 70% of them seen once. The sequence derives from a human donor in good health, serving as a control. The sample was sorted CD4+, CD8+, or CD8+CD57+ T cells (not recorded which) from PBMCs. This rearrangement joins TRBV5-1 to TRBJ1-1, with D unresolved. The CDR3 region is CASSYGNEKLAFF. The CDR3 DNA reads as TGCGCCAGCAGCTATGGTAATGAAAAACTAGCTTTCTTT.